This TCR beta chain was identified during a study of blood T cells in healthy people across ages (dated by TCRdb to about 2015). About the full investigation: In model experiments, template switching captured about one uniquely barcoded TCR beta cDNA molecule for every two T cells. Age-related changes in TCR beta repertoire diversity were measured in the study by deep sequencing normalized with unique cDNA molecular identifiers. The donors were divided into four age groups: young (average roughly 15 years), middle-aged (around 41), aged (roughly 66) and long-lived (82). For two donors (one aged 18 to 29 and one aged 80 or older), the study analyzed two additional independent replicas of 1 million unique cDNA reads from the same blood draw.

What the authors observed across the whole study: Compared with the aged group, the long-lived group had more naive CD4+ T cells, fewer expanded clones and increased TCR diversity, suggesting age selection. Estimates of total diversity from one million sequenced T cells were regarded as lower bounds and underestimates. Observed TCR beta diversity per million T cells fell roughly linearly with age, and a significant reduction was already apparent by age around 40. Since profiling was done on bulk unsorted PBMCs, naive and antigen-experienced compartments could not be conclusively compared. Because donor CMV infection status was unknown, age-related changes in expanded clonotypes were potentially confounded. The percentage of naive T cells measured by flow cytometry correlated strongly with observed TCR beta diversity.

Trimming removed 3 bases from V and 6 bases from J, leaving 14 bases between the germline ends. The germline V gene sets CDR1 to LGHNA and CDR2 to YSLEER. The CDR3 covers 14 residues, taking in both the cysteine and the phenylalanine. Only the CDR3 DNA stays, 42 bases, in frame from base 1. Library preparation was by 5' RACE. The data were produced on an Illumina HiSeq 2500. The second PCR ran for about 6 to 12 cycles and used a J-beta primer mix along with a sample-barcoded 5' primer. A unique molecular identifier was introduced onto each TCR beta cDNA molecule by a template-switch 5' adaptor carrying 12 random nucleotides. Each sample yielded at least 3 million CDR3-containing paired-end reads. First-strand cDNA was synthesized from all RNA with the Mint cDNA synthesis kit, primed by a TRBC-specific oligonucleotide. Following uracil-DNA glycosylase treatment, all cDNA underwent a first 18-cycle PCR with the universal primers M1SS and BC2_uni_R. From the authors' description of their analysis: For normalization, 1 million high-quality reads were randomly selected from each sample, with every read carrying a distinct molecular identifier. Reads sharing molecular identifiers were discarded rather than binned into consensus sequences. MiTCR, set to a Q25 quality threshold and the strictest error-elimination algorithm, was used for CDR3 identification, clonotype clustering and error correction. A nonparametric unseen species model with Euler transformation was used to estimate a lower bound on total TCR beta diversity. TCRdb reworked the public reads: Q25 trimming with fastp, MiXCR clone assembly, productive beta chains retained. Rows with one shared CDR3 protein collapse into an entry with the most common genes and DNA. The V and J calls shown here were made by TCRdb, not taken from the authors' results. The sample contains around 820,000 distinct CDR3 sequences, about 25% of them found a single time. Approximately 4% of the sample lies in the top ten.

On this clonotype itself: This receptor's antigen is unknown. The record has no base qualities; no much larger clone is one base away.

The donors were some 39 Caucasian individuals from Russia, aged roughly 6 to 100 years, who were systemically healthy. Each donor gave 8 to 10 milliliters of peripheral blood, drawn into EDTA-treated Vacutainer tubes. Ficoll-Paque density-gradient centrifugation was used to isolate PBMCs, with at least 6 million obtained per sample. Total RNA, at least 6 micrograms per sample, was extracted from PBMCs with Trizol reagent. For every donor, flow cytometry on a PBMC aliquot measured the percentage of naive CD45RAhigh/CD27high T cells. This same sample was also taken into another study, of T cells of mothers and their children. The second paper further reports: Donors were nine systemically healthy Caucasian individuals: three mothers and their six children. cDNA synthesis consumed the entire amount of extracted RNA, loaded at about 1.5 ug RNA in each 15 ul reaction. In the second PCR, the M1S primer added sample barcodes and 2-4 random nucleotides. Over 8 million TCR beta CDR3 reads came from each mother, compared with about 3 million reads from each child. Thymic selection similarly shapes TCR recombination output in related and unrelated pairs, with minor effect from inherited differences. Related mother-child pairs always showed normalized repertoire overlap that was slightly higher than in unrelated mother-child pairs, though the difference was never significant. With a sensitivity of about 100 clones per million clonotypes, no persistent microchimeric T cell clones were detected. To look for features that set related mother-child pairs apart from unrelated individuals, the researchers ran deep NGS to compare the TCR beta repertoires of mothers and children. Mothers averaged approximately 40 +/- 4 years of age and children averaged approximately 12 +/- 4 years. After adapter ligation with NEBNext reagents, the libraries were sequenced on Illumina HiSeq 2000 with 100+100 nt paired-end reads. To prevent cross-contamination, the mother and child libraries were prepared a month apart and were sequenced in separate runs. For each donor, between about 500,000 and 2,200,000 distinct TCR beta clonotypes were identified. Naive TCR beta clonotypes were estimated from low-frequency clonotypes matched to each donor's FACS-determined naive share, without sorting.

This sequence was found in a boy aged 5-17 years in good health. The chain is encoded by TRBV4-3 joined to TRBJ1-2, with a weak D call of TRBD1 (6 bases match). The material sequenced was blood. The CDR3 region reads CASSHLSPGDGYTF. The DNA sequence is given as TGCGCCAGCAGCCACCTTTCCCCAGGGGATGGCTACACCTTC.